One sample yielded the 32 T cell receptor beta chains listed below, sequenced in a study of shared clonotypes between healthy human individuals. The assay was immunoSEQ multiplex PCR, and TCRdb's table has in-frame clones only and misses some. Of 2.5 million or so clones listed, roughly 92% are singletons. The source material was naive CD4+ T cells sorted from blood. As for subset: CD45RA+ positively selected. Receptor source: a man younger than 30 in good health.

The V call is TRBV7-2, the J call TRBJ2-3, with TRBD2 as a possible D gene (6 bases). Trimming removed 1 base from V and 1 base from J, with 12 bases in between. This CDR3 has 16 amino acids. The V gene's germline CDR1 is SGHTA and CDR2 FQGNSA. As DNA, the CDR3 is TGTGCCAGCAGCTTAGTCCCGGGAGCCCGCACAGATACGCAGTATTTT. It specifies CASSLVPGARTDTQYF. Based on the CDR3 plus reference TRBV7-2 and TRBJ2-3, the full variable domain is GAGVSQSPSNKVTEKGKDVELRCDPISGHTALYWYRQSLGQGLEFLIYFQGNSAPDKSGLPSDRFSAERTGGSVSTLTIQRTQQEDSAVYLCASSLVPGARTDTQYFGPGTRLTVL.

This chain connects TRBV7-2 to TRBJ2-7; a weak D match, TRBD2 (6 bases). Germline V gene data show CDR1 as SGHTA and CDR2 as FQGNSA. V lost 1 base, J lost 1 base, and 20 bases lay in between. The CDR3 runs to 18 residues. CDR3 protein: CASSLVGVGGVTSYEQYF. The CDR3 coding sequence is TGTGCCAGCAGCTTAGTCGGTGTAGGAGGGGTGACGTCCTACGAGCAGTACTTC.

This clone has only one observation. The chain combines TRBV4-3 with TRBJ2-2; D is uncertain. The CDR3 is made up of 16 amino acids. The V end was cut by 1 base, the J end by 3 bases, with 12 bases between. Germline loops: CDR1 LGHNA, CDR2 YSLEER. The CDR3 here is CASSQAPTIDTGELFF. CDR3 bases: TGCGCCAGCAGCCAAGCCCCTACTATCGACACCGGGGAGCTGTTTTTT.

The rearrangement links TRBV6-1 to TRBJ1-4; 7 positions match TRBD1. V gave up 1 base and J gave up 3 bases; unmatched junction bases: 2. This CDR3 region has 15 residues. Germline values: CDR1 MNHNS, CDR2 SASEGT. In DNA, the CDR3 is TGTGCCAGCAGTGAAGTAGGGACAGCTAATGAAAAACTGTTTTTT. Its translation is CASSEVGTANEKLFF.

Only one count was recorded for this clone. The rearrangement links TRBV11-2 to TRBJ2-7, with 7 bases lining up with TRBD1. This CDR3 spans 19 amino acids. Germline CDR1 is SGHAT and CDR2 is FQNNGV. The junction had 15 bases not matched to a gene; V was cut back by 0 bases and J by 1 base. CDR3: CASSLDASLQGIRSYEQYF. CDR3 coding DNA: TGTGCCAGCAGCTTAGACGCCTCCTTACAGGGGATAAGGTCCTACGAGCAGTACTTC.

The V call is TRBV30, the J call TRBJ2-7; D is unclear. The V and J ends lost 5 bases and 2 bases respectively, with 7 bases between them. This CDR3 region has 11 residues. Germline CDR1 is GTSNPN and CDR2 is SVGIG (reference sequence). Here the CDR3 reads CAWGKPYEQYF. The CDR3 bases are TGTGCCTGGGGCAAGCCCTACGAGCAGTACTTC.

V and J are TRBV11-3 and TRBJ2-5, with 7 bases matching TRBD2. The J segment lost 1 base and the V segment lost 5 bases, leaving 7 bases of the junction unmatched. The CDR3 totals 15 residues. CDR1 is SGHNT and CDR2 is YENEEA in the germline V gene. In DNA form, the CDR3 reads TGTGCCAGCAGCCGCGGGAGCAGTAGCCAAGAGACCCAGTACTTC. Its translation is CASSRGSSSQETQYF. The whole variable domain, remainder taken from reference TRBV11-3 and TRBJ2-5, is EAGVVQSPRYKIIEKKQPVAFWCNPISGHNTLYWYLQNLGQGPELLIRYENEEAVDDSQLPKDRFSAERLKGVDSTLKIQPAELGDSAVYLCASSRGSSSQETQYFGPGTRLLVL.

The chain joins TRBV18 to TRBJ2-3, with 12 bases aligning to TRBD2. The CDR3 loop spans 16 amino acids. The germline V gene has CDR1 KGHSH and CDR2 LQKENI. Trimming took 7 bases from V and 0 from J; bases not matched to a gene: 5. CDR3 in amino acids: CASLSGTSGSTDTQYF. Here the CDR3 DNA reads TGTGCCAGCTTATCCGGGACTAGCGGGAGCACAGATACGCAGTATTTT. The complete variable domain, with remaining parts taken from reference TRBV18 and TRBJ2-3, reads NAGVMQNPRHLVRRRGQEARLRCSPMKGHSHVYWYRQLPEEGLKFMVYLQKENIIDESGMPKERFSAEFPKEGPSILRIQQVVRGDSAAYFCASLSGTSGSTDTQYFGPGTRLTVL.

In this sample, this clone turned up once. The chain joins TRBV5-5 to TRBJ1-2; 9 bases line up with TRBD1. The CDR3 spans 15 residues. V was pared by 4 bases and J by 8 bases, with 12 bases of the junction left unmatched. In germline, CDR1 is SGHKS, CDR2 YYEKEE (reference sequence). CDR3: CASSLGQGPVGGYTF. The CDR3 region has the DNA TGTGCCAGCAGCCTGGGACAGGGACCCGTCGGGGGCTACACCTTC.

In regard to this clone: Other DNA sequences in this sample translate to the same CDR3. V is TRBV7-9 and J is TRBJ2-3, with 8 bases matching TRBD1. This CDR3 has 15 residues. Germline CDR1 is SEHNR and CDR2 is FQNEAQ (reference sequence). The trim removed 6 bases at V and 0 bases at J, leaving 5 bases unmatched. The CDR3 is CASSPGQGSTDTQYF. CDR3 DNA: TGTGCCAGCAGTCCCGGACAGGGTAGCACAGATACGCAGTATTTT.

The rearrangement uses TRBV7-2 and TRBJ2-2, with 9 bases fitting TRBD1. V was clipped by 5 bases and J by 1 base; unmatched bases: 5. Germline CDR1 reads SGHTA; CDR2 reads FQGNSA. The CDR3 has 16 residues. The CDR3 here is CASSVQGAGNTGELFF. The CDR3 DNA sequence: TGTGCCAGCAGCGTACAGGGGGCCGGGAACACCGGGGAGCTGTTTTTT.

V usage is TRBV7-3 and J usage is TRBJ2-3, with 7 bases matching TRBD2. The CDR3 contains 15 residues. From germline, CDR1 is SGHTA and CDR2 FQGTGA. Unmatched junction bases numbered 4, after V lost 4 bases and J lost 0 bases. The CDR3 loop reads CASSSTSESTDTQYF. Here the CDR3 DNA reads TGTGCCAGCAGCTCCACTAGCGAAAGCACAGATACGCAGTATTTT. Full variable domain (outside the CDR3, taken from reference TRBV7-3 and TRBJ2-3): GAGVSQTPSNKVTEKGKYVELRCDPISGHTALYWYRQSLGQGPEFLIYFQGTGAADDSGLPNDRFFAVRPEGSVSTLKIQRTERGDSAVYLCASSSTSESTDTQYFGPGTRLTVL.

V gene TRBV10-1 combines with J gene TRBJ2-1, with 7 bases lining up with TRBD2. Trimming cost V 2 bases and J 7 bases; bases outside gene matches: 8. CDR1 and CDR2 from the germline V gene are WNHNN and SYGVQD (reference sequence). The CDR3 consists of 15 residues. CDR3 in amino acids: CASSENKGGLNEQFF. DNA for the CDR3: TGCGCCAGCAGTGAGAACAAGGGAGGGTTAAATGAGCAGTTCTTC.

The chain links TRBV10-3 to TRBJ1-5; 11 bases align to TRBD1. The germline V gene encodes CDR1 ENHRY and CDR2 SYGVKD. CDR3 length: 14 amino acids. The V segment lost 4 bases and the J segment 5 bases; nucleotides outside the gene matches: 1. The CDR3 region has the DNA TGTGCCATCAGTGGGACAGGGGGCGATCAGCCCCAGCATTTT. Protein: CAISGTGGDQPQHF.

Turning to this clone: Because the CDR3's place on the DNA is in doubt, the DNA is left out and the CDR3 is given as listed by TCRdb. The CDR3 region is CASSTSGQIYEQYF. This chain joins TRBV6-5 and TRBJ2-7; TRBD1 is the table's D call and was not checked against the DNA. The CDR3 contains 14 residues when both ends are counted. Germline V gene lookup returns CDR1 MNHEY and CDR2 SVGAGI.

J is TRBJ1-4 and V is TRBV11-1, with D hard to call. V dropped 5 bases and J dropped 0 bases, with 10 bases sitting between them. Germline-derived CDR1 and CDR2 are SGHAT and FQDESV (reference sequence). CDR3 length: 15 residues. The CDR3 coding sequence is TGTGCCAGCAGCGCCTCAGCAACAACTAATGAAAAACTGTTTTTT. Translated, it gives CASSASATTNEKLFF.

Points on this clone: Other DNA sequences in this specimen translate into the identical CDR3. This chain joins TRBV15 and TRBJ2-7; no reliable D call. Per germline, CDR1 LNHNV and CDR2 YYDKDF (reference sequence). V was shortened by 0 bases and J by 10 bases, with 10 bases between the two germline ends. CDR3 length: 12 residues. In nucleotides, the CDR3 is TGTGCCACCAGCAGAGATTGGGCCGAACAGTACTTC. As protein: CATSRDWAEQYF.

This chain links TRBV2 with TRBJ2-3, with D possibly matching TRBD2 (5 bases). The CDR3 length is 14 residues. The V end lost 5 bases, the J end lost 4 bases, and 13 bases lay between the germline ends. Germline lookup yields CDR1 SNHLY and CDR2 FYNNEI. Here the CDR3 DNA reads TGTGCCAGCAGTTTGGGAGTGAGGCCAGATACGCAGTATTTT. Translating it yields CASSLGVRPDTQYF. The variable domain in full, with the rest retrieved from reference TRBV2 and TRBJ2-3, is EPEVTQTPSHQVTQMGQEVILRCVPISNHLYFYWYRQILGQKVEFLVSFYNNEISEKSEIFDDQFSVERPDGSNFTLKIRSTKLEDSAMYFCASSLGVRPDTQYFGPGTRLTVL.

The gene calls are TRBV10-2 and TRBJ2-7; D remains unclear. The CDR3 is made up of 12 amino acids. V was shortened by 0 bases and J by 7 bases, with 7 bases between the two germline ends. Looked up from germline, CDR1 is WSHSY and CDR2 is SAAADI. DNA of the CDR3: TGCGCCAGCAGTGAGTCTTTTGGAGAGCAGTACTTC. It encodes CASSESFGEQYF.

J is TRBJ1-1 and V is TRBV7-9, with D possibly matching TRBD1 (6 bases). V lost 5 bases, J lost 6 bases, and 16 bases lay in between. The CDR3 covers 14 residues. From germline, CDR1 is SEHNR and CDR2 FQNEAQ (reference sequence). The chain's CDR3 is CASSPPWGPAEAFF. The CDR3 DNA sequence: TGTGCCAGCAGCCCCCCTTGGGGGCCGGCTGAAGCTTTCTTT.

The rearrangement joins TRBV9 to TRBJ2-5, with D possibly matching TRBD1 (6 bases). CDR1 is SGDLS and CDR2 is YYNGEE in the germline V gene. V was trimmed by 3 bases and J by 1 base, leaving 10 bases between them. The CDR3 extends over 14 amino acids. CDR3 bases: TGTGCCAGCAGCGCGGGACAAACCCAAGAGACCCAGTACTTC. Its translation: CASSAGQTQETQYF.

V and J are TRBV28 and TRBJ2-3; D gene unclear. CDR1 and CDR2 from the germline V gene are MDHEN and SYDVKM. The CDR3 loop spans 14 amino acids. V was cut by 5 bases and J by 1 base, with 10 bases left in between. This CDR3 reads CASSQRRGTDTQYF. Written as DNA, the CDR3 is TGTGCCAGCAGTCAGCGTCGCGGCACAGATACGCAGTATTTT.

This clone was counted a single time. This chain joins TRBV18 and TRBJ1-3; 9 bases match TRBD1. The germline gives CDR1 KGHSH, CDR2 LQKENI. Losses at the gene ends were 4 bases for V and 2 bases for J; bases not matched to a gene: 6. The CDR3 consists of 16 residues. The CDR3 loop reads CASSLSTGGAGNTIYF. The CDR3 DNA sequence: TGTGCCAGCTCACTATCGACAGGGGGAGCTGGAAACACCATATATTTT.

V is TRBV6-5 and J is TRBJ1-2, with 11 positions matching TRBD1. Germline CDR1 and CDR2: MNHEY and SVGAGI. The ends lost 5 bases at V and 6 bases at J; junction bases unmatched: 8. The CDR3 is made up of 15 amino acids. CDR3 region: CASSQGQGVFDGYTF. CDR3 sequence (DNA): TGTGCCAGCAGTCAGGGACAGGGGGTGTTTGATGGCTACACCTTC.

The chain is built from TRBV19 and TRBJ1-1; D might be TRBD1 (5 bases). Germline V gene data show CDR1 as LNHDA and CDR2 as SQIVND (reference sequence). V was pared by 9 bases and J by 5 bases, with 19 bases between. The CDR3 length is 14 residues. In nucleotides, the CDR3 is TGTGCCAGCACTCCGTGGGACCGTGGGACTGAAGCTTTCTTT. Its translation is CASTPWDRGTEAFF. The variable domain in full, with the rest retrieved from reference TRBV19 and TRBJ1-1, is DGGITQSPKYLFRKEGQNVTLSCEQNLNHDAMYWYRQDPGQGLRLIYYSQIVNDFQKGDIAEGYSVSREKKESFPLTVTSAQKNPTAFYLCASTPWDRGTEAFFGQGTRLTVV.

The CDR3 region has the DNA TGTGCCAGCAGCTTATTAAAGACTAGCGGCCGACACAGCTCCTACGAGCAGTACTTC. Translated, it gives CASSLLKTSGRHSSYEQYF. The chain employs TRBV7-4 and TRBJ2-7; 9 bases map to TRBD2. The CDR3 loop spans 19 amino acids. Per the germline V gene, CDR1 is SGHVT and CDR2 is SQSDAQ. J lost 0 bases, V lost 2 bases, and 14 bases had no gene match.

The chain has TRBV7-9 and TRBJ1-3; a weak D match, TRBD1 (5 bases). V lost 5 bases and J lost 2, with 13 bases in between. The germline V gene encodes CDR1 SEHNR and CDR2 FQNEAQ (reference sequence). The CDR3 extends over 15 amino acids. CDR3 protein: CASSAGSPTGNTIYF. The CDR3 DNA reads TGTGCCAGCAGCGCAGGGTCCCCCACTGGAAACACCATATATTTT.

This chain links TRBV6-6 with TRBJ1-1; TRBD1 might be the D (5 bases). Trimming shortened V by 2 bases and J by 14 bases, and 9 bases separated the two germline ends. CDR1 is MNHNY, CDR2 SVGAGI, per germline (reference sequence). The CDR3 is 10 amino acids. CDR3: CASSYRQLFF. In DNA form, the CDR3 reads TGTGCCAGCAGTTACCGACAGCTCTTCTTT.

The CDR3 here is CASSPRPGTGDNEQFF. CDR3 nucleotides: TGTGCCAGCTCACCCCGTCCCGGGACAGGGGACAATGAGCAGTTCTTC. This chain joins TRBV18 and TRBJ2-1; 10 bases agree with TRBD1. Germline CDR1 is KGHSH and CDR2 is LQKENI. V dropped 3 bases and J dropped 5; count of bases not matched to a gene: 7. The CDR3 is 16 amino acids.

The chain uses TRBV11-2 and TRBJ2-5, with D possibly called TRBD1 or TRBD2 (5 bases each). The CDR3 sequence is 15 residues long. From germline, CDR1 is SGHAT and CDR2 FQNNGV. V lost 5 bases and J lost 5, with 18 bases in between. The CDR3 loop reads CASSLGVGWGETQYF. The CDR3 DNA is TGTGCCAGCAGCCTCGGGGTGGGTTGGGGGGAGACCCAGTACTTC.

The V gene is TRBV7-2, the J gene TRBJ2-5; no reliable D call. The CDR3 length is 13 residues. The ends were cut back, 3 bases at V and 2 bases at J, with 7 bases in the middle. Looked up from germline, CDR1 is SGHTA and CDR2 is FQGNSA. The CDR3 spells CASSFVRQETQYF. In DNA form, the CDR3 reads TGTGCCAGCAGCTTTGTGCGGCAAGAGACCCAGTACTTC. The complete variable domain, with remaining parts taken from reference TRBV7-2 and TRBJ2-5, reads GAGVSQSPSNKVTEKGKDVELRCDPISGHTALYWYRQSLGQGLEFLIYFQGNSAPDKSGLPSDRFSAERTGGSVSTLTIQRTQQEDSAVYLCASSFVRQETQYFGPGTRLLVL.

This rearrangement joins TRBV5-6 to TRBJ1-5; D is uncertain. The V gene lost 1 base and the J gene lost 3 bases, with 8 bases spanning the gap. In germline, CDR1 is SGHDT, CDR2 YYEEEE. The CDR3 spans 14 residues. CDR3 nucleotides: TGTGCCAGCAGCTTGTCCCAGCTCAATCAGCCCCAGCATTTT. Translated, it gives CASSLSQLNQPQHF.